One and the same sample provided the 27 T cell receptor beta chains below, sequenced in a study of cytomegalovirus exposure and HLA in healthy donors. This PCR relied on a set of 60 Vbeta primers and 13 Jbeta primers. Profiling relied on immunoSEQ multiplex PCR, and the TCRdb table lists in-frame clones only, not all of them. The data show under 300,000 clones, 80% to 90% seen once. Sequencing input: PBMCs. The receptors shown here come from a woman aged 40 to 50 in good health and CMV-seropositive.

The chain is built from TRBV9 and TRBJ1-4; D not certain. V lost 4 bases to trimming and J lost 4 bases, with 14 bases between them. Germline loops: CDR1 SGDLS, CDR2 YYNGEE. The CDR3 totals 15 residues. The CDR3 is CASSLRHGLNEKLFF. CDR3 nucleotides: TGTGCCAGCAGCCTAAGACATGGGCTTAATGAAAAACTGTTTTTT. Filled out from reference TRBV9 and TRBJ1-4, the complete variable domain reads DSGVTQTPKHLITATGQRVTLRCSPRSGDLSVYWYQQSLDQGLQFLIQYYNGEERAKGNILERFSAQQFPDLHSELNLSSLELGDSALYFCASSLRHGLNEKLFFGSGTQLSVL.

The chain links TRBV5-1 to TRBJ1-4, with D maybe TRBD1 (6 bases). V lost 1 base and J lost 5, with 9 bases in between. The CDR3 runs to 14 residues. The germline gives CDR1 SGHRS, CDR2 YFSETQ. The CDR3 sequence is CASSLPGVNEKLFF. Here the CDR3 DNA reads TGCGCCAGCAGCTTGCCAGGGGTGAATGAAAAACTGTTTTTT.

The chain is built from TRBV7-9 and TRBJ1-1; 8 nucleotides match TRBD1. The CDR3 loop spans 16 amino acids. From germline, CDR1 is SEHNR and CDR2 FQNEAQ (reference sequence). The J segment lost 1 base and the V segment lost 0 bases, leaving 4 bases of the junction unmatched. The CDR3 DNA reads as TGTGCCAGCAGCTTAGCGGCCGGGACAGGGAACACTGAAGCTTTCTTT. This encodes CASSLAAGTGNTEAFF.

The genes are TRBV4-2 and TRBJ1-4; 11 nucleotides agree with TRBD1. Germline values: CDR1 LGHNA, CDR2 YNFKEQ. The CDR3 totals 17 residues. Trimming cost V 4 bases and J 2 bases; bases outside gene matches: 6. The CDR3, as DNA: TGTGCCAGCAGCCCACCGGACAGGGGGCCTACTAATGAAAAACTGTTTTTT. Translating it yields CASSPPDRGPTNEKLFF.

The chain combines TRBV18 with TRBJ1-1, with 7 bases matching TRBD1. Germline trimming cut 3 bases from V and 2 bases from J; bases unmatched to any gene: 6. The CDR3 is made up of 15 amino acids. CDR1 KGHSH and CDR2 LQKENI come from the germline V gene. For the CDR3, the DNA is TGTGCCAGCTCACCGATGACAGGGACTAACACTGAAGCTTTCTTT. The encoded protein is CASSPMTGTNTEAFF.

This clone was recorded once. V usage is TRBV30 and J usage is TRBJ2-5; 7 bases are a match to TRBD2. The germline V gene has CDR1 GTSNPN and CDR2 SVGIG (reference sequence). The V segment lost 0 bases and the J segment 4 bases; nucleotides outside the gene matches: 8. This CDR3 region has 15 residues. CDR3 region: CAWSVLWGEGETQYF. The CDR3 nucleotides are TGTGCCTGGAGTGTACTATGGGGGGAGGGAGAGACCCAGTACTTC.

The chain employs TRBV4-3 and TRBJ2-5; 10 nucleotides align to TRBD2. Germline V gene lookup returns CDR1 LGHNA and CDR2 YSLEER. CDR3 length: 16 residues. The V gene end was trimmed by 0 bases and the J gene end by 5 bases; junction bases not matched to a gene: 6. The CDR3 spells CASSQDQLAGLETQYF. The CDR3 nucleotides read TGCGCCAGCAGCCAAGATCAACTAGCGGGATTGGAGACCCAGTACTTC.

The rearrangement joins TRBV28 to TRBJ2-1, with a tentative D call TRBD1 (5 bases). The CDR3 totals 14 residues. Looked up from germline, CDR1 is MDHEN and CDR2 is SYDVKM. V dropped 4 bases and J dropped 5 bases, with 12 bases sitting between them. For the CDR3, the DNA is TGTGCCAGCAGTTATAACAAAGGGGACAATGAGCAGTTCTTC. This sequence encodes CASSYNKGDNEQFF. Full variable domain (outside the CDR3, taken from reference TRBV28 and TRBJ2-1): DVKVTQSSRYLVKRTGEKVFLECVQDMDHENMFWYRQDPGLGLRLIYFSYDVKMKEKGDIPEGYSVSREKKERFSLILESASTNQTSMYLCASSYNKGDNEQFFGPGTRLTVL.

The chain has TRBV4-1 and TRBJ2-1, with a possible D match to TRBD2 (7 bases). The length of the CDR3 is 14 residues. Trimming took off 1 base at V and 7 bases at J, with 11 bases between the two ends. Germline V gives CDR1 MGHRA, CDR2 YSYEKL. CDR3 in DNA: TGCGCCAGCAGCCAAGTGGAGGGGGGGAATGAGCAGTTCTTC. Its translation is CASSQVEGGNEQFF.

This chain links TRBV15 with TRBJ2-1; 11 nucleotides align to TRBD2. V dropped 1 base and J dropped 9; count of bases not matched to a gene: 11. The germline CDR1 and CDR2 sequences are LNHNV and YYDKDF (reference sequence). This CDR3 region has 17 residues. The CDR3 DNA reads TGTGCCACCAGCAGAGGGGGGATAGCGGGAGGGGGTCGTGAGCAGTTCTTC. The encoded protein is CATSRGGIAGGGREQFF.

The chain couples TRBV28 to TRBJ2-7; TRBD2 is a possible D gene (6 bases). V lost 1 base and J 4 bases, leaving 20 bases between the germline ends. Per germline, CDR1 MDHEN and CDR2 SYDVKM. The CDR3 consists of 17 residues. CDR3 region: CASSLFSRGTGPYEQYF. DNA of the CDR3: TGTGCCAGCAGTTTATTTTCTCGGGGGACGGGGCCGTACGAGCAGTACTTC. The complete variable domain, with remaining parts taken from reference TRBV28 and TRBJ2-7, reads DVKVTQSSRYLVKRTGEKVFLECVQDMDHENMFWYRQDPGLGLRLIYFSYDVKMKEKGDIPEGYSVSREKKERFSLILESASTNQTSMYLCASSLFSRGTGPYEQYFGPGTRLTVT.

The chain joins TRBV6-5 to TRBJ1-1, with D perhaps matching TRBD1 (5 bases). Between the trimmed V and J ends, which lost 4 bases and 0 bases, there was a span of 15 bases. This CDR3 comprises 16 residues. In germline, CDR1 is MNHEY, CDR2 SVGAGI. This chain's CDR3 is CASSSLQGDLNTEAFF. CDR3 bases: TGTGCCAGCAGTTCCCTTCAAGGGGATTTGAACACTGAAGCTTTCTTT.

The chain has TRBV2 and TRBJ1-1; D remains unclear. The V gene's germline CDR1 is SNHLY and CDR2 FYNNEI. The length of the CDR3 is 12 residues. Trimming pared 8 bases from V and 1 base from J, leaving 8 bases between. For the CDR3, the DNA is TGTGCCAGCTTTAACGGGAACACTGAAGCTTTCTTT. Amino acids: CASFNGNTEAFF. The full variable domain, its missing parts supplied by reference TRBV2 and TRBJ1-1, is EPEVTQTPSHQVTQMGQEVILRCVPISNHLYFYWYRQILGQKVEFLVSFYNNEISEKSEIFDDQFSVERPDGSNFTLKIRSTKLEDSAMYFCASFNGNTEAFFGQGTRLTVV.

The V gene is TRBV4-3, the J gene TRBJ1-2; 9 bases agree with TRBD1. CDR1 LGHNA and CDR2 YSLEER come from the germline V gene. The J segment lost 3 bases and the V segment lost 1 base, leaving 3 bases of the junction unmatched. This CDR3 contains 15 residues. The CDR3 DNA follows: TGCGCCAGCAGCCAAGTGACAGGGGGTGACTATGGCTACACCTTC. Translating it yields CASSQVTGGDYGYTF.

V gene TRBV7-2 combines with J gene TRBJ2-7; D is unclear. The CDR3 spans 13 residues. Germline V gene sequence: CDR1 SGHTA, CDR2 FQGNSA. The V end lost 6 bases, the J end lost 3 bases, and 12 bases lay between the germline ends. The DNA for the CDR3 is TGTGCCAGCAGTTTCACGCCGAGCTACGAGCAGTACTTC. Translated, it gives CASSFTPSYEQYF.

J is TRBJ2-1 and V is TRBV2; 9 bases fit TRBD1. The CDR3 totals 15 residues. With V trimmed by 3 bases and J by 9 bases, 9 bases remained unmatched. CDR1 is SNHLY, CDR2 FYNNEI, per germline. This chain's CDR3 is CASSDRDRDLVEQFF. The DNA for the CDR3 is TGTGCCAGCAGTGACCGGGACAGGGATTTGGTTGAGCAGTTCTTC. The complete variable domain, with remaining parts taken from reference TRBV2 and TRBJ2-1, reads EPEVTQTPSHQVTQMGQEVILRCVPISNHLYFYWYRQILGQKVEFLVSFYNNEISEKSEIFDDQFSVERPDGSNFTLKIRSTKLEDSAMYFCASSDRDRDLVEQFFGPGTRLTVL.

The V gene is TRBV4-3, the J gene TRBJ2-3, with 7 bases matching TRBD1. Unmatched junction bases numbered 1, after V lost 0 bases and J lost 1 base. Germline values: CDR1 LGHNA, CDR2 YSLEER. This CDR3 has 15 amino acids. This CDR3 reads CASSQDTGGTDTQYF. As DNA, the CDR3 is TGCGCCAGCAGCCAAGATACAGGGGGCACAGATACGCAGTATTTT.

This clone was observed a handful of times. The CDR3 region has the DNA TGCGCCAGCAGCGCCTCCCCGGGGACTAGCTCCTACAATGAGCAGTTCTTC. This encodes CASSASPGTSSYNEQFF. V and J are TRBV5-1 and TRBJ2-1; 8 bases agree with TRBD2. This CDR3 comprises 17 residues. Germline lookup yields CDR1 SGHRS and CDR2 YFSETQ. The junction had 9 bases not matched to a gene; V was cut back by 4 bases and J by 0 bases.

The rearrangement uses TRBV7-9 and TRBJ1-4; D is unresolved. CDR1 is SEHNR, CDR2 FQNEAQ, per germline (reference sequence). Trimming shortened V by 4 bases and J by 0 bases, and 9 bases separated the two germline ends. The CDR3 is made up of 15 amino acids. Here the CDR3 DNA reads TGTGCCAGCAGCTCCTTTTTATCAACTAATGAAAAACTGTTTTTT. This encodes CASSSFLSTNEKLFF.

The V call is TRBV11-3, the J call TRBJ2-1, with D uncertain. This CDR3 is 12 amino acids long. Germline V gives CDR1 SGHNT, CDR2 YENEEA. Trimming removed 0 bases from V and 7 bases from J, with 4 bases in between. The CDR3 DNA reads TGTGCCAGCAGCTTAGATCAAAATGAGCAGTTCTTC. Its translation is CASSLDQNEQFF.

The CDR3 protein is CAISPGLAGYSDTQYF. The CDR3, as DNA: TGTGCCATCAGCCCGGGACTAGCGGGGTATTCAGATACGCAGTATTTT. The chain employs TRBV10-3 and TRBJ2-3; 13 nucleotides align to TRBD2. J lost 4 bases, V lost 6 bases, and 7 bases had no gene match. CDR1 is ENHRY and CDR2 is SYGVKD in the germline V gene. This CDR3 is built from 16 residues.

The J gene is TRBJ2-1, the V gene TRBV19; the D is unclear. The CDR3 runs 14 residues. In germline, CDR1 is LNHDA, CDR2 SQIVND (reference sequence). V was cut by 4 bases and J by 4 bases, with 11 bases left in between. CDR3 nucleotides: TGTGCCAGTAGTACTGGCTGGCAGTACAATGAGCAGTTCTTC. This sequence encodes CASSTGWQYNEQFF.

The chain joins TRBV11-3 to TRBJ2-1, with 8 positions matching TRBD1. The CDR3 covers 16 residues. The germline V gene encodes CDR1 SGHNT and CDR2 YENEEA. Trimming took 8 bases from V and 9 from J; bases not matched to a gene: 18. The CDR3 bases are TGTGCCAGCCAACCTTGGGGTGGCAGGGGGCTTATTGAGCAGTTCTTC. It is translated as CASQPWGGRGLIEQFF.

The chain has TRBV30 and TRBJ2-5; tentative D call: TRBD1 (5 bases). CDR1 and CDR2 (germline): GTSNPN, SVGIG (reference sequence). The CDR3 is 11 residues long. Trimming cost V 3 bases and J 5 bases, with 7 bases left between them. This CDR3 reads CAWSPGETQYF. CDR3 sequence (DNA): TGTGCCTGGAGCCCAGGGGAGACCCAGTACTTC.

This chain uses TRBV13 with TRBJ2-5; 7 bases agree with TRBD2. The CDR3 extends over 15 amino acids. The J segment lost 4 bases and the V segment lost 9 bases, leaving 14 bases of the junction unmatched. Germline V CDR1 and CDR2: PRHDT, FYEKMQ (reference sequence). CDR3 loop: CASLSGGSSSETQYF. For the CDR3, the DNA is TGTGCCAGTTTGTCTGGCGGGAGCTCGTCAGAGACCCAGTACTTC. Full variable domain (missing parts from reference TRBV13 and TRBJ2-5): AAGVIQSPRHLIKEKRETATLKCYPIPRHDTVYWYQQGPGQDPQFLISFYEKMQSDKGSIPDRFSAQQFSDYHSELNMSSLELGDSALYFCASLSGGSSSETQYFGPGTRLLVL.

The rearrangement uses TRBV7-6 and TRBJ2-3, with 9 bases aligning to TRBD2. The germline gives CDR1 SGHVS, CDR2 FNYEAQ. The CDR3 consists of 17 residues. Trimming took 1 base from V and 4 from J; bases not matched to a gene: 9. In nucleotides, the CDR3 is TGTGCCAGCAGCTTAGGCCGGGGACTAGCTGTCGCAGATACGCAGTATTTT. This codes for CASSLGRGLAVADTQYF.

This chain links TRBV30 with TRBJ2-1; 8 bases align to TRBD1. The CDR3 spans 13 residues. V gave up 5 bases and J gave up 10 bases; unmatched junction bases: 10. Germline V gene sequence: CDR1 GTSNPN, CDR2 SVGIG (reference sequence). This CDR3 reads CAWAGGGVLEQFF. CDR3 sequence (DNA): TGTGCCTGGGCAGGGGGCGGAGTATTGGAGCAGTTCTTC. Full variable domain (remainder filled in from reference TRBV30 and TRBJ2-1): SQTIHQWPATLVQPVGSPLSLECTVEGTSNPNLYWYRQAAGRGLQLLFYSVGIGQISSEVPQNLSASRPQDRQFILSSKKLLLSDSGFYLCAWAGGGVLEQFFGPGTRLTVL.